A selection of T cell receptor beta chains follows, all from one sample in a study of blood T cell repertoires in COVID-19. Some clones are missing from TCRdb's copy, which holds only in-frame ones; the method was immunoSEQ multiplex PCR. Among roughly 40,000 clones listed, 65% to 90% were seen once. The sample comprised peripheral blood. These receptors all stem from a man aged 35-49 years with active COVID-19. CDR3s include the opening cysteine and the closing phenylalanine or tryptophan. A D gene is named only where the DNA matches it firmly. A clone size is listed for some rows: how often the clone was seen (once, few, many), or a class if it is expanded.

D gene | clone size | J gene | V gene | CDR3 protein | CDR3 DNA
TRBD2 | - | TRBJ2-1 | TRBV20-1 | CSASGLAGLNEQFF | TGCAGTGCTAGTGGGCTAGCGGGACTGAATGAGCAGTTCTTC
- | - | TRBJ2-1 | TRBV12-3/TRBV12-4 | CASSSSSINEQFF | TGTGCCAGCAGTTCCTCTAGTATTAATGAGCAGTTCTTC
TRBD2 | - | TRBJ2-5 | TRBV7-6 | CASSLLSSGRGETQYF | TGTGCCAGCAGCTTATTGAGTAGCGGGAGGGGAGAGACCCAGTACTTC
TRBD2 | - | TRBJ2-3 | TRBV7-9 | CASSLGGGRGQYF | TGTGCCAGCAGCTTAGGAGGCGGGAGGGGGCAGTATTTT
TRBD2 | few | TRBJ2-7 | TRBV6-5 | CASSPGLAARYEQYF | TGTGCCAGCAGTCCAGGACTAGCTGCCCGATACGAGCAGTACTTC
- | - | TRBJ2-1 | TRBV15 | CATVRDSYNEQFF | TGTGCCACCGTGCGGGACTCCTACAATGAGCAGTTCTTC
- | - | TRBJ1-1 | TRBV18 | CASSPNSQARPEGTEAFF | TGTGCCAGCTCACCAAATTCGCAGGCACGACCGGAGGGAACTGAAGCTTTCTTT
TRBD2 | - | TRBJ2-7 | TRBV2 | CASSLAGGNYEQYF | TGTGCCAGCAGCCTAGCGGGAGGGAACTACGAGCAGTACTTC
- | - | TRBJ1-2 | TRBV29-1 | CSVRVNYGYTF | TGCAGCGTTCGAGTTAACTATGGCTACACCTTC
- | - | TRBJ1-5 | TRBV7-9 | CASSRLGNQPQHF | TGTGCCAGCAGCCGACTGGGCAATCAGCCCCAGCATTTT
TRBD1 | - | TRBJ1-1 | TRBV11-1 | CASSLGTGFSQAFF | TGTGCCAGCAGCTTAGGGACAGGGTTCTCCCAAGCTTTCTTT
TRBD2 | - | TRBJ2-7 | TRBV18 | CASSPGTSGSYEQYF | TGTGCCAGCTCACCCGGGACTAGCGGCTCCTACGAGCAGTACTTC
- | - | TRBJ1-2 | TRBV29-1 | CSVTGAVDGYTF | TGCAGCGTTACGGGAGCCGTCGACGGCTACACCTTC
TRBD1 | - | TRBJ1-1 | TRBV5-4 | CASSPRQGANTEAFF | TGTGCCAGCAGCCCACGACAGGGGGCCAACACTGAAGCTTTCTTT
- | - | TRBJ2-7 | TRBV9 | CASSLGGGNEQYF | TGTGCCAGCAGCCTCGGTGGGGGGAACGAGCAGTACTTC
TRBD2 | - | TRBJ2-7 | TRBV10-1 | CASSDQSGGTPIYEQYF | TGCGCCAGCAGTGATCAATCGGGGGGTACCCCGATCTACGAGCAGTACTTC
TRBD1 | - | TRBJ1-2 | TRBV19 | CASSTPGQGRGYTF | TGTGCCAGTAGTACACCGGGACAGGGAAGAGGCTACACCTTC
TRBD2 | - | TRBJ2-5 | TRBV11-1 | CASSPSGGREETQYF | TGTGCCAGCAGCCCTAGCGGGGGGCGGGAAGAGACCCAGTACTTC
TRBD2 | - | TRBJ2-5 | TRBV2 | CASSGAAGGETQYF | TGTGCCAGCAGTGGCGCTGCGGGAGGAGAGACCCAGTACTTC
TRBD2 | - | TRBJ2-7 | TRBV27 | CASSPGTSGRPYEQYF | TGTGCCAGCAGCCCTGGGACTAGCGGGCGCCCCTACGAGCAGTACTTC
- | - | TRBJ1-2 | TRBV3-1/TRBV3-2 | CASSPAGQLYGYTF | TGTGCCAGCAGCCCAGCGGGGCAGTTATATGGCTACACCTTC
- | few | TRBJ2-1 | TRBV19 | CASSITGNEQFF | TGTGCCAGTAGTATTACAGGCAATGAGCAGTTCTTC
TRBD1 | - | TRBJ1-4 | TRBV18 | CASSPDRGSEKLFF | TGTGCCAGCTCCCCGGACAGGGGTAGTGAAAAACTGTTTTTT
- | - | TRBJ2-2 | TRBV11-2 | CASSFDWTTITGELFF | TGTGCCAGCAGCTTTGATTGGACTACAATCACCGGGGAGCTGTTTTTT
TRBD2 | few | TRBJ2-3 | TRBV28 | CASRGGRASNTQYF | TGTGCCAGCAGGGGCGGGAGGGCCAGCAATACGCAGTATTTT
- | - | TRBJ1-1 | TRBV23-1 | CASSQSFGAGEMNTEAFF | TGCGCCAGCAGTCAATCGTTTGGGGCAGGGGAAATGAACACTGAAGCTTTCTTT
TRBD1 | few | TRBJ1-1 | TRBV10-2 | CASSSNRGEAFF | TGCGCCAGCAGTAGTAACAGGGGGGAGGCTTTCTTT
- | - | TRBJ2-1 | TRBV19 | CASSIVAENEQFF | TGTGCCAGTAGTATAGTGGCGGAAAATGAGCAGTTCTTC
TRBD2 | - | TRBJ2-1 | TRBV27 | CASSRSGRSYNEQFF | TGTGCCAGCAGTCGAAGCGGGAGGTCCTACAATGAGCAGTTCTTC
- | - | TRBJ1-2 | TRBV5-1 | CASSIRGLNYGYTF | TGCGCCAGCAGTATCCGGGGGTTGAACTATGGCTACACCTTC
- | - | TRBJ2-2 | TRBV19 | CASSISGTGELFF | TGTGCCAGTAGTATCTCGGGCACCGGGGAGCTGTTTTTT
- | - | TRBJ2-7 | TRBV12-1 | CASSSGTGSYEQYF | TGTGCCAGCAGCTCCGGGACAGGCTCCTACGAGCAGTACTTC
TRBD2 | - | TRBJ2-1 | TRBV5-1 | CASSLAGVENEQFF | TGCGCCAGCAGCTTAGCGGGAGTAGAGAATGAGCAGTTCTTC
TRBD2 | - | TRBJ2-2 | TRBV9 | CASSEGLAEDGELFF | TGTGCCAGCAGTGAGGGACTAGCGGAAGACGGGGAGCTGTTTTTT
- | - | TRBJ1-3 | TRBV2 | CASSAGGAVAGNTIYF | TGTGCCAGCAGCGCGGGGGGCGCTGTGGCTGGAAACACCATATATTTT
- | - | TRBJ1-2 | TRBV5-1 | CASSATEPQAGYTF | TGCGCCAGCAGCGCGACAGAACCTCAAGCGGGCTACACCTTC
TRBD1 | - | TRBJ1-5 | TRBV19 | CASNPGGPFYSNQPQHF | TGTGCCAGTAATCCAGGGGGCCCGTTCTATAGCAATCAGCCCCAGCATTTT
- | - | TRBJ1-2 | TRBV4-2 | CASSRLTDNYGYTF | TGTGCCAGCAGCCGACTGACAGATAACTATGGCTACACCTTC